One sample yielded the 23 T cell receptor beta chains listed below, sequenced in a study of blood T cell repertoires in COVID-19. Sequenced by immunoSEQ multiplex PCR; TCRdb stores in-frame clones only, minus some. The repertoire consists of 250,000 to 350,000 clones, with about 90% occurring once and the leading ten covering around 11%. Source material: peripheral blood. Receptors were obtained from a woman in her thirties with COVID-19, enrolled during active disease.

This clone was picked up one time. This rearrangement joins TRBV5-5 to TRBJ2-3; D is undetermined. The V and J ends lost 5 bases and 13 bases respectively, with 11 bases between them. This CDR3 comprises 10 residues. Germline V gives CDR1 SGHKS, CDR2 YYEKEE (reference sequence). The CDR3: CASSGIREYF. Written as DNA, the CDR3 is TGTGCCAGCAGTGGTATCCGGGAGTATTTT.

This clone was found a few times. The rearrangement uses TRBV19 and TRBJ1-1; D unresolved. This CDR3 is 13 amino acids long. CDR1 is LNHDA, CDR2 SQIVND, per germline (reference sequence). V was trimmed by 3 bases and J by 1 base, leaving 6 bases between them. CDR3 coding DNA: TGTGCCAGTAGTATCAGGCGGAACACTGAAGCTTTCTTT. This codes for CASSIRRNTEAFF.

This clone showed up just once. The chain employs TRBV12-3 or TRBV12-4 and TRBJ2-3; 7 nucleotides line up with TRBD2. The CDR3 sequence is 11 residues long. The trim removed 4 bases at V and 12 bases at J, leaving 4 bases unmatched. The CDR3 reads CASSWGDYQYF. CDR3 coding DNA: TGTGCCAGCAGTTGGGGGGACTATCAGTATTTT.

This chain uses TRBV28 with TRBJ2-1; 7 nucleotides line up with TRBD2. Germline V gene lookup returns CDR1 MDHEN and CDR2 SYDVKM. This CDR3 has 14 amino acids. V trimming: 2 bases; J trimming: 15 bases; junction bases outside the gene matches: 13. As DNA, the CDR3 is TGTGCCAGCAGTTTAGGGGACTACCATCAAGGAGGGTTCTTC. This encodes CASSLGDYHQGGFF.

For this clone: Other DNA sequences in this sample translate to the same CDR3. The CDR3 nucleotides read TGTGCCAGCAGCTTGTCAGGAGGCTATGGCTACACCTTC. Protein product: CASSLSGGYGYTF. This chain joins TRBV27 and TRBJ1-2, with D uncertain. V lost 6 bases to trimming and J lost 4 bases, with 12 bases between them. This CDR3 is 13 amino acids long. The germline V gene encodes CDR1 MNHEY and CDR2 SMNVEV (reference sequence).

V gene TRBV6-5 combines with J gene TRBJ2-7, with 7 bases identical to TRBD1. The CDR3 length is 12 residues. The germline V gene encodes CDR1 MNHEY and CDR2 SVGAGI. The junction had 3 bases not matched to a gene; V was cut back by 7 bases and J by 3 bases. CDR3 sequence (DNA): TGTGCCAGCATGGACAGGATCTACGAGCAGTACTTC. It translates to CASMDRIYEQYF.

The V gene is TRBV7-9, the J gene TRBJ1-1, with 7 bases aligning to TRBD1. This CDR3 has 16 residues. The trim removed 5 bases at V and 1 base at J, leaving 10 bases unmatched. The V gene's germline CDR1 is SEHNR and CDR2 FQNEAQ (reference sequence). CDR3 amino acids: CASSPRQGSGNTEAFF. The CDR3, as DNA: TGTGCCAGCAGCCCCCGACAGGGTTCAGGGAACACTGAAGCTTTCTTT.

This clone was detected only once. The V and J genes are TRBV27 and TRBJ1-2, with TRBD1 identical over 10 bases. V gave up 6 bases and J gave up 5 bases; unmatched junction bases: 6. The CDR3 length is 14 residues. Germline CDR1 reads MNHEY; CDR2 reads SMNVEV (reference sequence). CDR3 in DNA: TGTGCCAGCAGGGGGACAGGGGTGTGGTATGGCTACACCTTC. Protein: CASRGTGVWYGYTF.

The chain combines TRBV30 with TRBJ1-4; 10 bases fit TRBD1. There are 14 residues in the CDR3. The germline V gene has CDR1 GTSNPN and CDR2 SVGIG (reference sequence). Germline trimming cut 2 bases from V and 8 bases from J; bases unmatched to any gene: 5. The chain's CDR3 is CAWSSGTGDEKLFF. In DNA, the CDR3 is TGTGCCTGGAGTTCCGGGACAGGGGACGAAAAACTGTTTTTT.

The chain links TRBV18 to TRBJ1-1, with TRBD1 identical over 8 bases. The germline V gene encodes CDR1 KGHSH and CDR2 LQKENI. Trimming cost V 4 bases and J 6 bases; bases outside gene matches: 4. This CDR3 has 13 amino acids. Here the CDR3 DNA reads TGTGCCAGCTCACTGACAGGGGATCCTGAAGCTTTCTTT. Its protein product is CASSLTGDPEAFF. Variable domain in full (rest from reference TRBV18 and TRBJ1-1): NAGVMQNPRHLVRRRGQEARLRCSPMKGHSHVYWYRQLPEEGLKFMVYLQKENIIDESGMPKERFSAEFPKEGPSILRIQQVVRGDSAAYFCASSLTGDPEAFFGQGTRLTVV.

Here the CDR3 reads CASSPGTDPWANVLTF. The CDR3 DNA is TGTGCCAGCAGTCCCGGGACAGACCCCTGGGCCAACGTCCTGACTTTC. This chain connects TRBV27 to TRBJ2-6, with TRBD1 matching over 7 bases. Trimming removed 5 bases from V and 5 bases from J; junction bases left unmatched: 9. The germline CDR1 and CDR2 sequences are MNHEY and SMNVEV (reference sequence). The CDR3 has 16 residues.

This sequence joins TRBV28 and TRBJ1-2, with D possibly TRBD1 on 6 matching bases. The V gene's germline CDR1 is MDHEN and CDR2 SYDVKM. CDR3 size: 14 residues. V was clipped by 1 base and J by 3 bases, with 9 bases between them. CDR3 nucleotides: TGTGCCAGCAGTTTATTGACAGGTCACTATGGCTACACCTTC. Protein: CASSLLTGHYGYTF.

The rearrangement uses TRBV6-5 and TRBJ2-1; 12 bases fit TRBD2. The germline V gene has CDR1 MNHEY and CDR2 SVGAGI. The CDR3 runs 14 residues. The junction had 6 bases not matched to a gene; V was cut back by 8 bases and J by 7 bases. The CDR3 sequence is CASGRTSGMNEQFF. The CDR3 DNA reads TGTGCCAGCGGAAGGACTAGCGGGATGAATGAGCAGTTCTTC.

DNA of the CDR3: TGTGCCAGCAGCTTGGGACTAGCGGGATCCTACAATGAGCAGTTCTTC. Its translation: CASSLGLAGSYNEQFF. The chain couples TRBV5-4 to TRBJ2-1, with 11 bases identical to TRBD2. The CDR3 contains 16 residues. Looked up from germline, CDR1 is SGHNT and CDR2 is YYREEE (reference sequence). With 0 bases clipped from V and 1 base from J, the junction kept 0 bases outside the gene matches.

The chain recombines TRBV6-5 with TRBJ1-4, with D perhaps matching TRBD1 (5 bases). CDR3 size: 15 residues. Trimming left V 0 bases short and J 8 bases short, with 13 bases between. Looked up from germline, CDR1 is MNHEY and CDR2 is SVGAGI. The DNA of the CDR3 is TGTGCCAGCAGTTACTCAGGAGGGGCGCGGGAAAAACTGTTTTTT. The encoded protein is CASSYSGGAREKLFF.

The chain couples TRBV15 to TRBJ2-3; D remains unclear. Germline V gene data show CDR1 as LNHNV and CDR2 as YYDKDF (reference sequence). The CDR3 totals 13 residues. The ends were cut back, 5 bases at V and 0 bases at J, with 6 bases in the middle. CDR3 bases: TGTGCCACCAGCGAGCGAAGCACAGATACGCAGTATTTT. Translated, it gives CATSERSTDTQYF. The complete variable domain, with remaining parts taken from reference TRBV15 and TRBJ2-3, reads DAMVIQNPRYQVTQFGKPVTLSCSQTLNHNVMYWYQQKSSQAPKLLFHYYDKDFNNEADTPDNFQSRRPNTSFCFLDIRSPGLGDTAMYLCATSERSTDTQYFGPGTRLTVL.

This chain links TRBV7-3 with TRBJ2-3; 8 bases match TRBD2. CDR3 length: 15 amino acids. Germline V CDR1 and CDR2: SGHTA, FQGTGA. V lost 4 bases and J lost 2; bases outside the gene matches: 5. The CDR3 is CASSSIAGITDTQYF. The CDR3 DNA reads TGTGCCAGCAGCTCAATAGCGGGAATCACAGATACGCAGTATTTT.

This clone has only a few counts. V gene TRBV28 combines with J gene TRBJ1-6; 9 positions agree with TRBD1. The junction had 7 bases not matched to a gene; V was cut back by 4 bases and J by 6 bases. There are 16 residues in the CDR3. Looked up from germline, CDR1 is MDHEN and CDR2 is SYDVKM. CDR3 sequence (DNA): TGTGCCAGCAGTTCCCCCCTGACAGGGGGTAATTCACCCCTCCACTTT. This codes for CASSSPLTGGNSPLHF.

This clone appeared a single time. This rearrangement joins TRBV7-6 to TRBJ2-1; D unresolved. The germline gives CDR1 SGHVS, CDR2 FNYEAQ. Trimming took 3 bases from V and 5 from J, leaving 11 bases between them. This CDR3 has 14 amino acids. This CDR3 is CASSLMGSNNEQFF. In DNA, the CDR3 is TGTGCCAGCAGCTTGATGGGCTCAAACAATGAGCAGTTCTTC.

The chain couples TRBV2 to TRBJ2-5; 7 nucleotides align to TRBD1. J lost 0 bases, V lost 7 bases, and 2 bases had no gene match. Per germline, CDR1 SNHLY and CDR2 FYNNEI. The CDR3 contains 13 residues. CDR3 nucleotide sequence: TGTGCCAGCATCAGGGGGTACCAAGAGACCCAGTACTTC. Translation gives CASIRGYQETQYF.

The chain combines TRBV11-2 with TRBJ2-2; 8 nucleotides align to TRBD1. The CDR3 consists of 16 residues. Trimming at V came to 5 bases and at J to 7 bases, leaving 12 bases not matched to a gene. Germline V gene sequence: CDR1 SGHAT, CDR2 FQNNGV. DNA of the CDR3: TGTGCCAGCAGCCCCCGTACAGGGGGGTATGTCGGGGAGCTGTTTTTT. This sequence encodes CASSPRTGGYVGELFF.

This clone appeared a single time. The CDR3 nucleotides are TGTGCCAGCAGCGTAGCCCGCGACTACTCTGGGGCCAACGTCCTGACTTTC. Protein product: CASSVARDYSGANVLTF. The chain couples TRBV9 to TRBJ2-6; D may be TRBD2 (5 bases). V was trimmed by 0 bases and J by 0 bases, leaving 10 bases between them. From germline, CDR1 is SGDLS and CDR2 YYNGEE. This CDR3 is 17 amino acids long.

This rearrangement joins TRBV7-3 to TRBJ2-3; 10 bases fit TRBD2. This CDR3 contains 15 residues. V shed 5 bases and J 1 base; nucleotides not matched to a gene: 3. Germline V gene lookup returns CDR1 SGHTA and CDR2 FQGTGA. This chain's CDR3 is CASSRTSGGTDTQYF. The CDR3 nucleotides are TGTGCCAGCAGCCGGACTAGCGGAGGCACAGATACGCAGTATTTT.